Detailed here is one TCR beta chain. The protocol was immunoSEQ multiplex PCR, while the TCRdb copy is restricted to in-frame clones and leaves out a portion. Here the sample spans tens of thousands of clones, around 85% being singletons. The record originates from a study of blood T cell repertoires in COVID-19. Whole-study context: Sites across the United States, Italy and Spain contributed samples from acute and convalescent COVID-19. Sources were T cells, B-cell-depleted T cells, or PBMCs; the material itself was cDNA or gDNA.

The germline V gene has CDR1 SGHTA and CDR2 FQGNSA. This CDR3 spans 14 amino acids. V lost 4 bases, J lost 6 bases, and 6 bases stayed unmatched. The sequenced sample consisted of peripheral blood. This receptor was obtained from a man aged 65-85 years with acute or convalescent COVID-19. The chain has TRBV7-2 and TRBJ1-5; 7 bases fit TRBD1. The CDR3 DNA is TGTGCCAGCAGCTCCGGACAGGCGAGTCAGCCCCAGCATTTT. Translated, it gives CASSSGQASQPQHF.